This T cell receptor beta chain originates from a study of long-term antiretroviral therapy in people with HIV (dated by TCRdb to between 2021 and 2022). With respect to the entire study: Collection of the earliest samples took place about a decade ahead of the 2015 WHO recommendation for immediate ART, at a time when ART was typically delayed until CD4 counts fell. A retrospective serial study tested whether changes in peripheral blood TRB repertoire composition and diversity were associated with ART initiation and durable HIV suppression. A total of under 250 cryopreserved PBMC samples were contributed to the cohort by 30 adults with confirmed HIV infection, with samples collected serially over a mean of 6 years (range 1-12). Among the approximately 32 participants with HIV, ten to eleven were female. Test extractions of a monoclonal T-cell line alongside 33 polyclonal samples showed no cross-contamination during QIAcube processing.

Of note for this clone: The clone's antigen remains unknown. One base away there is no much larger clone; base qualities are not given.

To be included, a participant needed at least one PBMC sample from before ART initiation plus at least two post-ART samples. Treatment was received in the United States of America by all participants with HIV. Before DNA extraction, cryopreserved samples of roughly 1-10 million PBMC were thawed and washed. At the time of the earliest PBMC sample, participants with HIV were aged between about 23 and 55 years. PBMC samples from each participant spanned 1-4 timepoints before ART initiation and 2-8 timepoints after ART initiation, with a median of 7 samples. Serial HIV viral load, CD4+ T-cell count, ART history and demographic data were obtained for every participant. Genomic DNA was extracted from unsorted PBMC with a Qiagen kit on a QIAcube, with processing performed in batches of 12 samples. V is clipped by 5 bases and J by 0 bases, and the sequence between their germline boundaries is 14 bases long. In the germline V gene (reference sequence), CDR1 corresponds to LNHDA and CDR2 to SQIVND. Including cysteine and phenylalanine, the CDR3 has 17 amino acids. Only the CDR3 region is kept as DNA, spanning 51 bases read in frame from base 1.

The immunoSEQ hsTCRB v3.0 assay was used at survey level resolution to sequence the TRB variable region. The target sequencing depth for TRB was roughly 35,000-50,000 T-cell genomes per sample. An Illumina MiSeq with a v3 150-cycle kit was used to sequence the pooled TRB libraries. Processing in the source paper ran as follows. Repertoire analysis was performed in R inside a reproducible Nextflow workflow that covered QC, data transformation and analysis. LymphoSeq2, an R package for exploring AIRR-Seq data, was used to implement custom analyses. Several samples that yielded fewer than 5000 total TRB sequences were excluded, so that fewer than 250 HIV repertoires were analyzed. Among the 180 or so HIV repertoires that were kept, under 60 were collected before ART initiation and under 150 were collected after ART initiation. Repertoires were downsampled to 5000 TRB nucleotide sequences, with summary statistics averaged over 100 downsampling iterations. TRB sequences were retained for analysis only if CDR3 regions of at least seven amino acids were present. Diversity was assessed using a clonality score derived from Shannon entropy and using the Gini coefficient. In repertoire networks, the top 5000 CDR3 amino acid sequences were linked whenever an edit distance of one separated two sequences. Antigen specificity groups and MHC restriction were predicted for TRB CDR3 amino acid sequences with GLIPH2. To flag known associations with CMV, EBV, HIV or tissue antigens, CDR3 amino acid sequences were compared against VDJdb and McPAS-TCR. Pre-ART, post-ART and control groups were compared with Wilcoxon signed-rank tests and Holm-Bonferroni correction. Imported from immuneACCESS, the table was reduced by TCRdb to in-frame sequences with V and J called. These copies leave out some clones; in studies compared against another copy, an unresolved V gene accounts for under half, and the cause of the remainder is not known. The V and J calls and clone size are taken from that table; D and trimming were inferred from the DNA. The sample data list 20,000 or so clones, and around 77% of these were observed just once. The ten most abundant clones make up around 6.9% of the sample.

The full study reports these points: A significant increase in TRB diversity was found to be associated with ART initiation, although TRB diversity was observed to remain significantly below that of transplant donor controls even after long-term ART. Because cell numbers in pre-ART samples were limited, unsorted PBMC were profiled instead of sorted CD4+ and CD8+ T cells. The samples span the years 2004 to 2017, and the ART regimens used may be less effective than current regimens. Expanded TRB clones identified before ART initiation dominated the repertoire across all time points, though the dominance fluctuated and decreased in many PLHIV after ART. CDR3 length ranges in HIV repertoires were narrower than in controls, and network structure suggested an antigen-experienced repertoire with only a slight naive shift after ART. Since PBMC availability was limited, sequencing covered only the TCR beta chain, with no alpha chain pairing. No data were available on ART adherence, viral resistance or therapy changes, limiting inferences about post-ART repertoire changes.

The chain is encoded by TRBV19 joined to TRBJ2-6; TRBD1 might be the D gene, on 5 matching bases. This receptor was taken from a man aged 50-59 years with HIV. The specimen was unsorted PBMCs, collected 2.2 years after starting antiretroviral therapy. In nucleotides, the sequence is TGTGCCAGTAGTCGCGGAACAGGCCACTCTGGGGCCAACGTCCTGACTTTC. This encodes CASSRGTGHSGANVLTF.